The clone carrying this TCR beta chain appeared once. The antigen remains unidentified. These data come from a study of early stage breast cancer tumors. Study context: Of around 15 invasive breast tumors, about twelve were hormone receptor-positive, HER2-negative.

Sequencing was performed with immunoSEQ multiplex PCR; in TCRdb, only in-frame clones are kept and a portion is missing. The top ten clones hold approximately 9.8% of a sample with about 1,900 clones, 69% of them seen once. Enough DNA from normal breast tissue often took roughly 85-320 mg. Study-level findings and limits: Comparing each tissue with blood distinguished tumor from normal in about 85% of the 16 patients.

The specimen was normal breast tissue next to the tumor. The origin of this receptor is a person between 35 and 49 years old with breast cancer.

The CDR3 loop is CASSSLEGLVGVEQYF. As DNA, the CDR3 is TGTGCCAGTAGCTCACTGGAGGGACTAGTCGGAGTCGAGCAGTACTTC. The chain employs TRBV19 and TRBJ2-7, with 8 bases fitting TRBD2. The germline V gene has CDR1 LNHDA and CDR2 SQIVND (reference sequence). CDR3 length: 16 residues. V lost 6 bases, J lost 6 bases, and 16 bases stayed unmatched.